The rows below give T cell receptor beta chains drawn from one sample of a study of OX40 agonist ivuxolimab in advanced cancers. The table came from immunoSEQ multiplex PCR; TCRdb's copy has only in-frame clones and leaves some out. There are under 85,000 clones in the sample; around 86% occur only once, and around 3.2% lies in the top ten. The material was CD4+ or CD8+ T cells sorted from blood, obtained in a trial of the OX40 agonist ivuxolimab. These receptors were collected from an adult with an advanced solid tumor such as melanoma, head and neck, liver or kidney cancer. The conserved cysteine and the conserved F or W are not part of the CDR3 here.

CDR3 length | V gene | CDR3 protein
11 | TRBV6-5 | ASSKRLGETQY
10 | TRBV6-1 | ASTGTGRDAF
11 | TRBV5-1 | ASRETGGGEQY
12 | TRBV7-2 | ASILGGGGTEAF
15 | TRBV11-3 | ASSSIIDAYSGNTIY
9 | TRBV20-1 | SARLGETQY
16 | TRBV9 | ASSVGAAGGPGRYEQY
14 | TRBV11-3 | ASSFLAGTNTGELF
12 | TRBV7-2 | ASSPMTADYGYT
14 | TRBV13 | ASSQLYREGTDTQY
12 | TRBV29-1 | SVAQLAGGNEQF
12 | TRBV7-2 | ASSQGGGGETQY
13 | TRBV5-1 | ASSSGTSGTNEQF
12 | TRBV19 | ASSDGDRSYEQY
12 | TRBV6-5 | ASYPPTGNTEAF
12 | TRBV5-4 | ASRETTVNSPLH
16 | TRBV5-1 | ASSLVSWAGQPRETQY
14 | TRBV7-9 | ASSFRTGTGTYEQY
15 | TRBV2 | ASSDRQLFLAKNIQY
17 | TRBV4-2 | ASSQEFISNSASNQPQH
15 | TRBV9 | ASSVAGRGLGTDTQY
14 | TRBV7-2 | ASSEWDRGQGYEQY
14 | TRBV7-9 | ASSLMSGSETDTQY
13 | TRBV7-9 | ASSLGQADYNEQF
14 | TRBV5-6 | ASSPYVLVPRLTIY
12 | TRBV6-1 | ASSEGGPGYGYT
11 | TRBV19 | ASTRQYNSPLH
10 | TRBV7-2 | ASSAVTYEQY
12 | TRBV19 | ASNAGKATGELF
10 | TRBV6-1 | ASKFGAYEQY
12 | TRBV7-9 | ASSPVMHNSPLH
12 | TRBV5-4 | ASSLDPTRQMEY
12 | TRBV27 | ASRPQGTNYGYT
13 | TRBV30 | AWSGGLFSGNTIY
12 | TRBV5-1 | ASSLGLAPNEQF
14 | TRBV9 | ASSVGAGVGSDTQY
14 | TRBV2 | ASRAGLATNTGELF
11 | TRBV7-9 | ASSVTGGHEQY
10 | TRBV4-2 | ASSQDFGEQY
13 | TRBV14 | ASSSPRLNVHEQY
14 | TRBV18 | ASSPYWTGKGTEAF
13 | TRBV7-2 | ASRSTGTGRREQY
14 | TRBV11-3 | ASSPRRGHRNTEAF
15 | TRBV4-2 | ASSLTGTGATNEKLF
14 | TRBV19 | ASSIDPQEPHSPLH
13 | TRBV7-9 | ASSLEGTWAAGYT